These T cell receptor beta chains were read from a single sample in a study of T cells expressing NK-cell markers. TCRdb processed the 5' RACE reads again and assigns one entry to each CDR3 protein, with no DNA. The sample features about 390,000 distinct CDR3 sequences, with roughly a tenth in its top ten. The source material was blood T cells: a sorted CD56 or NKG2C T cell subset, CD4+ or CD8+ T cells, or bulk PBMC T cells (not recorded which). Receptors originate from a woman in her 50s in good health. CDR3s include the opening cysteine and the closing phenylalanine or tryptophan. Each record gives: J gene, V gene, CDR3 protein.

>TRBJ2-3|TRBV5-1
CASSLTGVAPDTQYF
>TRBJ2-1|TRBV4-1
CASSQDIRASNEQFF
>TRBJ2-5|TRBV7-2
CASSLEGYVAETQYF
>TRBJ2-3|TRBV4-1
CASSQPTSGTDTQYF
>TRBJ1-6|TRBV12-3/TRBV12-4
CASSGGSSYNSPLHF
>TRBJ2-1|TRBV4-1
CASSPDLIGGSYNEQFF
>TRBJ1-1|TRBV10-3
CAISLDRFGTEAFF
>TRBJ2-1|TRBV12-3/TRBV12-4
CASSPTRVEQFF
>TRBJ1-5|TRBV18
CASSPGLRRQGEQPQHF
>TRBJ2-3|TRBV4-1
CASSQDRSSGSLRDTQYF
>TRBJ2-2|TRBV5-5
CASVYDPGQYTGELFF
>TRBJ1-1|TRBV12-3/TRBV12-4
CASHPWTVDRSTMNTEAFF
>TRBJ2-3|TRBV5-8
CASSFRDREAQYF
>TRBJ2-3|TRBV29-1
CSVFRGGEGTDTQYF
>TRBJ2-3|TRBV7-6
CASSATSGRGTDTQYF
>TRBJ2-1|TRBV5-1
CASSLLAGEGNEQFF
>TRBJ2-1|TRBV12-3/TRBV12-4
CASHENMYNEQFF
>TRBJ2-1|TRBV5-6
CASSLGGQEQFF
>TRBJ1-1|TRBV6-5
CASKTATNTEAFF
>TRBJ2-1|TRBV20-1
CSARVGTSGTYNEQFF
>TRBJ2-3|TRBV11-2
CASSLGYTWPADTQYF
>TRBJ1-2|TRBV28
CASSFRVLSYGYTF
>TRBJ2-1|TRBV6-4
CASSTTSGSYNEQFF
>TRBJ1-1|TRBV12-3/TRBV12-4
CASTLDRVGTEAFF
>TRBJ2-2|TRBV5-1
CASSLDLTESTGELFF
>TRBJ2-2|TRBV30
CAWSVRSGELFF
>TRBJ2-2|TRBV7-6
CASSLIASGYTGELFF
>TRBJ1-5|TRBV15
CATRGQTSNQPQHF
>TRBJ2-7|TRBV7-8
CASSVRAGVEQYF
>TRBJ2-2|TRBV20-1
CSADGQVTGELFF
>TRBJ2-4|TRBV30
CAWSRYRPPNIQYF
>TRBJ2-7|TRBV4-1
CASSQDLGPIEQYF
>TRBJ2-1|TRBV7-2
CASSRPGLAVYNEQFF
>TRBJ2-6|TRBV9
CASSEGLSSGANVLTF
>TRBJ1-1|TRBV4-1
CASSQDLGLRRNTEAFF
>TRBJ1-6|TRBV5-1
CASSPGRGNSPLHF
>TRBJ2-1|TRBV11-1
CASTKGRGASSYNEQFF
>TRBJ2-1|TRBV7-9
CASSLSPHGTRYNEQFF
>TRBJ2-2|TRBV24-1
CATSAEQGARTGELFF
>TRBJ2-5|TRBV5-1
CASAGLAGGPETQYF
>TRBJ2-1|TRBV12-3/TRBV12-4
CASSATPWGEQFF
>TRBJ2-1|TRBV15
CATKASGFSYNEQFF
>TRBJ1-1|TRBV20-1
CSATKIHAEAFF